The 26 T cell receptor beta chains listed next were all sequenced from one sample in a study of OX40 agonist ivuxolimab in advanced cancers. Libraries were prepared by immunoSEQ multiplex PCR; TCRdb keeps only in-frame clonotypes and omits some of them. The sample lists tens of thousands of clones; about 76% were seen once. The sample here was CD4+ or CD8+ T cells sorted from blood, taken in a trial of the OX40 agonist ivuxolimab. These receptors all come from an adult with an advanced solid tumor such as melanoma, head and neck, liver or kidney cancer.

The rearrangement links TRBV5-4 to TRBJ1-2; tentative D call: TRBD1 (6 bases). V lost 3 bases and J lost 8, with 11 bases in between. The V gene's germline CDR1 is SGHNT and CDR2 YYREEE (reference sequence). The CDR3 covers 12 residues. CDR3 DNA sequence: TGTGCCAGCAGCTCGAACAGGGAGGGCTACACCTTC. Protein: CASSSNREGYTF.

This rearrangement joins TRBV11-2 to TRBJ2-1, with D hard to call. V shed 1 base and J shed 6 bases, with 7 bases lying between them. CDR1 is SGHAT, CDR2 FQNNGV, per germline. The CDR3 has 13 residues. The DNA for the CDR3 is TGTGCCAGCAGCTTAGGCCCCCCCAATGAGCAGTTCTTC. This codes for CASSLGPPNEQFF.

The chain recombines TRBV5-1 with TRBJ2-2; no clear D gene. Trimming left V 5 bases short and J 13 bases short, with 15 bases between. CDR3 length: 12 amino acids. Germline V CDR1 and CDR2: SGHRS, YFSETQ. This CDR3 is CASRDGPGLLFF. DNA for the CDR3: TGCGCCAGCAGGGACGGCCCCGGTTTGCTGTTTTTT.

The rearrangement uses TRBV9 and TRBJ2-5, with 7 positions matching TRBD1. There are 17 residues in the CDR3. Germline CDR1 SGDLS, CDR2 YYNGEE. V gave up 4 bases and J gave up 4 bases; unmatched junction bases: 16. Here the CDR3 DNA reads TGTGCCAGCAGCCAGACAGAAGCCAGGGGGACGGCAGAGACCCAGTACTTC. It yields the protein CASSQTEARGTAETQYF.

CDR3 in amino acids: CASSFSSRGRETQYF. DNA of the CDR3: TGTGCCAGCAGTTTTTCGAGCAGGGGTCGGGAGACCCAGTACTTC. The chain uses TRBV28 and TRBJ2-5, with D perhaps matching TRBD1 (6 bases). V was clipped by 3 bases and J by 5 bases, with 16 bases between them. Germline lookup yields CDR1 MDHEN and CDR2 SYDVKM. The length of the CDR3 is 15 residues.

The chain links TRBV7-9 to TRBJ2-7; D gene uncertain. The CDR3 spans 11 residues. Germline V CDR1 and CDR2: SEHNR, FQNEAQ (reference sequence). The CDR3: CVSLGDYEQYV. The CDR3 bases are TGTGTCAGCCTTGGCGACTACGAGCAGTACGTC.

The V call is TRBV9, the J call TRBJ2-7, with a weak D call TRBD1 (5 bases). The CDR3 runs 14 residues. V was shortened by 4 bases and J by 3 bases, with 14 bases between the two germline ends. Germline V gives CDR1 SGDLS, CDR2 YYNGEE. The CDR3 nucleotides read TGTGCCAGCAGCAAACATGGGGCAGTCTACGAGCAGTACTTC. It yields the protein CASSKHGAVYEQYF.

The table lists this clone with a count of one. V usage is TRBV5-6 and J usage is TRBJ1-3; tentative D call: TRBD1 (6 bases). There are 17 residues in the CDR3. Germline V gene lookup returns CDR1 SGHDT and CDR2 YYEEEE. Trimming removed 4 bases at V and 0 bases at J, with 17 bases between. CDR3 nucleotide sequence: TGTGCCAGCAGCCCGAAGACAGCCAGGGGCTCTGGAAACACCATATATTTT. It translates to CASSPKTARGSGNTIYF.

This chain uses TRBV30 with TRBJ1-4; D unresolved. This CDR3 has 15 amino acids. The V gene lost 0 bases and the J gene lost 1 base, with 9 bases spanning the gap. Per germline, CDR1 GTSNPN and CDR2 SVGIG (reference sequence). The CDR3 DNA reads as TGTGCCTGGAGTGTACGGCAGATAACTAATGAAAAACTGTTTTTT. This encodes CAWSVRQITNEKLFF.

V is TRBV7-8 and J is TRBJ2-1; 9 nucleotides match TRBD1. Trimming cost V 3 bases and J 6 bases; bases outside gene matches: 9. The CDR3 has 16 amino acids. Germline lookup yields CDR1 SGHVS and CDR2 FQNEAQ. CDR3 bases: TGTGCCAGCAGCTTTATACTCCGGGACAGGGTCAATGAGCAGTTCTTC. This encodes CASSFILRDRVNEQFF.

This sequence joins TRBV6-5 and TRBJ1-2; TRBD1 might be the D (5 bases). This CDR3 comprises 13 residues. Germline V gene lookup returns CDR1 MNHEY and CDR2 SVGAGI. Trimming pared 8 bases from V and 0 bases from J, leaving 10 bases between. CDR3 DNA sequence: TGTGCCAGCGGGGACGGACCTAACTATGGCTACACCTTC. Its translation is CASGDGPNYGYTF.

V is TRBV7-9 and J is TRBJ1-6, with D hard to call. V lost 1 base and J 0 bases, leaving 4 bases between the germline ends. The CDR3 has 15 amino acids. CDR1 SEHNR and CDR2 FQNEAQ come from the germline V gene (reference sequence). The CDR3 sequence is CASSLGSSYNSPLHF. The DNA for the CDR3 is TGTGCCAGCAGCTTAGGTTCCTCCTATAATTCACCCCTCCACTTT.

The chain uses TRBV6-1 and TRBJ1-2; 9 bases map to TRBD1. Looked up from germline, CDR1 is MNHNS and CDR2 is SASEGT. The CDR3 is 14 amino acids. V lost 4 bases, J lost 8 bases, and 8 bases stayed unmatched. The CDR3 loop reads CASSGWDRDGGYTF. Written as DNA, the CDR3 is TGTGCCAGCAGTGGATGGGACAGGGACGGGGGCTACACCTTC.

The chain has TRBV18 and TRBJ1-1, with D maybe TRBD1 (5 bases). V dropped 0 bases and J dropped 2 bases, with 7 bases sitting between them. Germline CDR1 is KGHSH and CDR2 is LQKENI. The length of the CDR3 is 14 residues. The CDR3 region has the DNA TGTGCCAGCTCACCACCCGACAGAAACACTGAAGCTTTCTTT. Its protein is CASSPPDRNTEAFF.

The rearrangement uses TRBV9 and TRBJ1-4, with TRBD1 as a possible D gene (6 bases). V was trimmed by 1 base and J by 12 bases, leaving 10 bases between them. The CDR3 consists of 12 residues. Germline values: CDR1 SGDLS, CDR2 YYNGEE. The CDR3 here is CASSVTGFELFF. The CDR3 DNA follows: TGTGCCAGCAGCGTAACAGGGTTTGAACTGTTTTTT.

This clone was detected only a few times. The rearrangement uses TRBV20-1 and TRBJ1-1; the D is unclear. Germline V lookup: CDR1 DFQATT, CDR2 SNEGSKA (reference sequence). This CDR3 has 11 residues. V gave up 6 bases and J gave up 1 base, with 6 bases separating them. Here the CDR3 reads CSAWKNTEAFF. The DNA of the CDR3 is TGCAGTGCCTGGAAGAACACTGAAGCTTTCTTT.

The chain has TRBV6-1 and TRBJ1-1; 7 positions match TRBD1. This CDR3 contains 13 residues. Trimming removed 4 bases from V and 5 bases from J; junction bases left unmatched: 4. Germline V gene lookup returns CDR1 MNHNS and CDR2 SASEGT. CDR3 coding DNA: TGTGCCAGCAGTGCCGACAGGGAAACTGAAGCTTTCTTT. Translated, it gives CASSADRETEAFF.

Only a few counts were recorded for this clone. J is TRBJ2-5 and V is TRBV27, with TRBD2 identical over 13 bases. Trimming took 5 bases from V and 4 from J; bases not matched to a gene: 4. Per germline, CDR1 MNHEY and CDR2 SMNVEV (reference sequence). The CDR3 has 15 amino acids. The CDR3 DNA reads as TGTGCCAGCAGTCCGACTAGCGGGGGGAGAGAGACCCAGTACTTC. As protein: CASSPTSGGRETQYF.

The chain has TRBV5-6 and TRBJ1-2; possibly TRBD1 for D (5 bases). Germline V lookup: CDR1 SGHDT, CDR2 YYEEEE. V gave up 0 bases and J gave up 6 bases, with 12 bases separating them. This CDR3 contains 14 residues. CDR3 in DNA: TGTGCCAGCAGCTTGGTGCTGGGGACGCATGGCTACACCTTC. Translated, it gives CASSLVLGTHGYTF.

The chain joins TRBV27 to TRBJ2-7; a weak D match, TRBD1 (7 bases). The V gene's germline CDR1 is MNHEY and CDR2 SMNVEV (reference sequence). The CDR3 contains 17 residues. With 8 bases removed from V and 0 bases from J, the gap between germline ends came to 23 bases. The CDR3 DNA reads as TGTGCCAGCCGCACGACCCAGGGGGGCCGAAGCTCCTACGAGCAGTACTTC. Residues: CASRTTQGGRSSYEQYF.

The genes are TRBV6-6 and TRBJ1-2; possibly TRBD1 for D (6 bases). V lost 6 bases and J lost 4, with 18 bases in between. The germline gives CDR1 MNHNY, CDR2 SVGAGI (reference sequence). The CDR3 spans 15 residues. CDR3 DNA sequence: TGTGCCAGCAGACGACTCATCGGACAGCTCTATGGCTACACCTTC. Encoded protein: CASRRLIGQLYGYTF.

This clone appeared a few times. This chain joins TRBV2 and TRBJ2-5; 10 nucleotides match TRBD1. The ends lost 2 bases at V and 5 bases at J; junction bases unmatched: 11. Germline CDR1 and CDR2: SNHLY and FYNNEI. The CDR3 length is 17 residues. CDR3 in amino acids: CASSESRTGGSRETQYF. The CDR3 DNA is TGTGCCAGCAGTGAATCAAGGACAGGGGGGAGTCGGGAGACCCAGTACTTC.

This clone was counted a single time. The V gene is TRBV11-3, the J gene TRBJ2-2, with D perhaps matching TRBD1 (6 bases). The CDR3 covers 14 residues. V lost 9 bases to trimming and J lost 5 bases, with 16 bases between them. Germline V gene sequence: CDR1 SGHNT, CDR2 YENEEA. This CDR3 is CASRDSGVTGELFF. The CDR3 DNA sequence: TGTGCCAGTCGAGATTCAGGGGTTACCGGGGAGCTGTTTTTT.

In this sample, this clone turned up a few times. V gene TRBV7-6 combines with J gene TRBJ2-5; no clear D gene. Per the germline V gene, CDR1 is SGHVS and CDR2 is FNYEAQ. V gave up 5 bases and J gave up 5 bases, with 12 bases separating them. The CDR3 contains 13 residues. The CDR3 spells CASSRATTETQYF. Here the CDR3 DNA reads TGTGCCAGCAGCCGAGCGACGACGGAGACCCAGTACTTC.

This clone appeared once. J is TRBJ2-1 and V is TRBV4-2, with 8 nucleotides matching TRBD2. Germline lookup yields CDR1 LGHNA and CDR2 YNFKEQ. V shed 1 base, J shed 6 bases, and the junction held 11 bases outside the gene matches. This CDR3 is 17 amino acids long. The CDR3 DNA follows: TGTGCCAGCAGCCAAGCCATAGGGGTTAGCGGGGTCAATGAGCAGTTCTTC. Encoded protein: CASSQAIGVSGVNEQFF.

This clone was counted a few times. The chain recombines TRBV6-1 with TRBJ1-6; 8 bases agree with TRBD1. The germline V gene encodes CDR1 MNHNS and CDR2 SASEGT. V lost 3 bases, J lost 0 bases, and 7 bases stayed unmatched. CDR3 length: 18 residues. CDR3 region: CASSDVNRGSSYNSPLHF. In nucleotides, the CDR3 is TGTGCCAGCAGTGACGTGAACAGGGGGAGCTCCTATAATTCACCCCTCCACTTT.